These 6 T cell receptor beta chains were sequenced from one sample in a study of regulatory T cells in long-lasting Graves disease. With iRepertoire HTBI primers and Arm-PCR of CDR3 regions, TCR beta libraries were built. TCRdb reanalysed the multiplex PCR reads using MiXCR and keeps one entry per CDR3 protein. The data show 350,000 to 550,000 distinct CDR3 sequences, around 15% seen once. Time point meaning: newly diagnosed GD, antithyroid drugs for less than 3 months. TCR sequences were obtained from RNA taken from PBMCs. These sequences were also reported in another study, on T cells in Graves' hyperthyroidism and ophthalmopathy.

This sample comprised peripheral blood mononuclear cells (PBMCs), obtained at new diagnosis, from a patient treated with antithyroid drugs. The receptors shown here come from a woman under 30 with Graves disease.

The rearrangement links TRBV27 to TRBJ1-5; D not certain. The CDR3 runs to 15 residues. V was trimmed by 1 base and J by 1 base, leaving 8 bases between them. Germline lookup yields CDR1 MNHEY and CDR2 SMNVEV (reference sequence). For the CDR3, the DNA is TGTGCCAGCAGTTTATTAGCTGCCAGCAATCAGCCCCAGCATTTT. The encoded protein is CASSLLAASNQPQHF.

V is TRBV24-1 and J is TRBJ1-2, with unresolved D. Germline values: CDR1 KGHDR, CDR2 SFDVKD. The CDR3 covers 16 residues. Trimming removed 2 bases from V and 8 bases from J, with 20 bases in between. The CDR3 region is CATSDWTLGGSEGYTF. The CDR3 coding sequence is TGTGCCACCAGTGATTGGACTTTAGGCGGTTCAGAAGGCTACACCTTC.

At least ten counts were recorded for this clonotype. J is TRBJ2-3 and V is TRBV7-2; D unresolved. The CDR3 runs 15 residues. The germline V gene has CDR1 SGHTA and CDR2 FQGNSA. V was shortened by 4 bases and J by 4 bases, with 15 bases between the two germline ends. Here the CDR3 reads CASSYRPSSADTQYF. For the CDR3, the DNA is TGTGCCAGCAGCTACCGACCAAGCAGTGCAGATACGCAGTATTTT.

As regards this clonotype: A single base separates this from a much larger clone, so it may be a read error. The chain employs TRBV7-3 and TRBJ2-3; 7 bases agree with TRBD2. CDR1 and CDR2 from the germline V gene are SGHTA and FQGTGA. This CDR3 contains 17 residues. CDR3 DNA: TGTGCCAGCAGCCCACTGGGAGGGCTTACTAGCACAGGTACGCAGTATTTT. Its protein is CASSPLGGLTSTGTQYF. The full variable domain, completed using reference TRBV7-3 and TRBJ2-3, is GAGVSQTPSNKVTEKGKYVELRCDPISGHTALYWYRQSLGQGPEFLIYFQGTGAADDSGLPNDRFFAVRPEGSVSTLKIQRTERGDSAVYLCASSPLGGLTSTGTQYFGPGTRLTVL.

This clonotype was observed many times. For the CDR3, the DNA is TGTGCCAGCAGTTTATGGGAAGGGATCTCGGGGAACGAGCAGTACTTC. This gives the protein CASSLWEGISGNEQYF. This chain connects TRBV28 to TRBJ2-7; possible D gene TRBD2, 5 bases. Germline CDR1 and CDR2: MDHEN and SYDVKM. The length of the CDR3 is 16 residues. V lost 0 bases to trimming and J lost 5 bases, with 17 bases between them.

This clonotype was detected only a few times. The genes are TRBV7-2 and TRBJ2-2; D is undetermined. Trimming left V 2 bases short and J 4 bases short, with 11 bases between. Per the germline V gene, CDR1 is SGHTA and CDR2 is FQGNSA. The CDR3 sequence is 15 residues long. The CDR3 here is CASSLTGYLTGELFF. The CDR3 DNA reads TGTGCCAGCAGCTTAACCGGGTACCTCACCGGGGAGCTGTTTTTT.